A single sample gave rise to the 5 T cell receptor beta chains below, sequenced in a study of blood T cell repertoires in COVID-19. The protocol was immunoSEQ multiplex PCR, while the TCRdb copy is restricted to in-frame clones and leaves out a portion. Among 220,000 or so clones listed, about four fifths were seen once. The sequenced material came from PBMCs or T cells enriched from blood (not recorded which). The receptors were gathered from a woman aged 40 to 50 who had recovered from COVID-19.

This clone came up a few times. The V gene is TRBV9, the J gene TRBJ1-3, with a tentative D call TRBD1 (6 bases). Germline CDR1 is SGDLS and CDR2 is YYNGEE. V was pared by 3 bases and J by 0 bases, with 7 bases between. The CDR3 spans 14 residues. The CDR3 bases are TGTGCCAGCAGCGGGACAGTCTCTGGAAACACCATATATTTT. Translation gives CASSGTVSGNTIYF.

V is TRBV7-9 and J is TRBJ2-1; a weak D match, TRBD1 (6 bases). This CDR3 comprises 16 residues. Trimming removed 5 bases at V and 3 bases at J, with 17 bases between. From germline, CDR1 is SEHNR and CDR2 FQNEAQ (reference sequence). The CDR3 sequence is CASSQGQGRRYNEQFF. Here the CDR3 DNA reads TGTGCCAGCAGCCAAGGTCAGGGGCGTCGCTACAATGAGCAGTTCTTC.

The chain combines TRBV3-1 (or the pseudogene TRBV3-2) with TRBJ2-2; 9 nucleotides agree with TRBD2. Germline V CDR1 and CDR2: LGHDT, YNNKEL (reference sequence). The CDR3 consists of 15 residues. J was trimmed by 7 bases and V by 0 bases; bases with no gene match: 3. CDR3: CASSQDSGRVGELFF. The CDR3 region has the DNA TGTGCCAGCAGCCAAGATAGCGGGAGAGTCGGGGAGCTGTTTTTT.

J is TRBJ1-2 and V is TRBV28, with D possibly matching TRBD1 (5 bases). The ends were cut back, 5 bases at V and 8 bases at J, with 15 bases in the middle. This CDR3 is 13 amino acids long. The germline gives CDR1 MDHEN, CDR2 SYDVKM. In DNA, the CDR3 is TGTGCCAGCAGTGCCCCGGGCCCAGGGGGCTACACCTTC. Translation gives CASSAPGPGGYTF.

The chain uses TRBV9 and TRBJ2-5; TRBD2 is a possible D gene (6 bases). The CDR3 runs 15 residues. Germline lookup yields CDR1 SGDLS and CDR2 YYNGEE. V was pared by 0 bases and J by 3 bases, with 12 bases between. CDR3: CASSVGVAEEETQYF. CDR3 DNA sequence: TGTGCCAGCAGCGTAGGCGTAGCGGAAGAAGAGACCCAGTACTTC.